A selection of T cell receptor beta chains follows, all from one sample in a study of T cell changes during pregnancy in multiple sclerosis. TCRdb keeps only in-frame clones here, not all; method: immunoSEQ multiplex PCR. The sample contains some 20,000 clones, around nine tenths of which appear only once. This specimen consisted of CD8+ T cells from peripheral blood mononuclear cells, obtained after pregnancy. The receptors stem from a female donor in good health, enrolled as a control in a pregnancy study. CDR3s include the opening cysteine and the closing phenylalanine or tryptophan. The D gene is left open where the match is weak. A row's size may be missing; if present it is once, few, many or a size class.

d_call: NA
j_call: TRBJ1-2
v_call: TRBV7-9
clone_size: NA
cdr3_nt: TGTGCCAGCAGCTCCCCAGCGAGAAACTATGGCTACACCTTC
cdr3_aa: CASSSPARNYGYTF

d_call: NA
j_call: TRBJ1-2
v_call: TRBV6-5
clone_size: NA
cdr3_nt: TGTGCCAGCACTCCGGAGGTTAACTATGGCTACACCTTC
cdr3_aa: CASTPEVNYGYTF

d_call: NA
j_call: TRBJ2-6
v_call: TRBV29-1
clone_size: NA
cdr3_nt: TGCAGCGTTGAGAAAGGGGGAACAGGGGCCAACGTCCTGACTTTC
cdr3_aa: CSVEKGGTGANVLTF

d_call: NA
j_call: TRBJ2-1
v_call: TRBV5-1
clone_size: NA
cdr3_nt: TGCGCCAGCAGCCTAGGAGGGGGGGCGGATAATGAGCAGTTCTTC
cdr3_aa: CASSLGGGADNEQFF

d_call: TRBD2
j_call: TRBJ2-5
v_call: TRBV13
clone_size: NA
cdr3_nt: TGTGCCAGCAAGGAGCGGGGGGGAATGGAGACCCAGTACTTC
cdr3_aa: CASKERGGMETQYF

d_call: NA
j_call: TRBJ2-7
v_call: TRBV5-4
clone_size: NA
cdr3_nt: TGTGCCAGCAGCTTGGGACTACCCCAGACCTACGAGCAGTACTTC
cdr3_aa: CASSLGLPQTYEQYF

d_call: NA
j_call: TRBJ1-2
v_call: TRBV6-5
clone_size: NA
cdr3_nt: TGTGCCAGCAGTCCGGGACTTTGGCATGGCTACACCTTC
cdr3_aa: CASSPGLWHGYTF

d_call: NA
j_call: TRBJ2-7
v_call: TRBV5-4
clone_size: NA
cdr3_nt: TGTGCCAGCAGCTCAGGACAGACCTACGAGCAGTACTTC
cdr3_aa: CASSSGQTYEQYF

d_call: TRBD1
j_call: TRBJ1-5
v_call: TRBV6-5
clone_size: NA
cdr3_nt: TGTGCCGCGGGCAGGGGGTTTAATCAGCCCCAGCATTTT
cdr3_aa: CAAGRGFNQPQHF

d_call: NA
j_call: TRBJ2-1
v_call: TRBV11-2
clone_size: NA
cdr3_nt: TGTGCCAGCAGCTCTAGAGCGCTACCGGGACTCCCGGCCCATGAGCAGTTCTTC
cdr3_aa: CASSSRALPGLPAHEQFF

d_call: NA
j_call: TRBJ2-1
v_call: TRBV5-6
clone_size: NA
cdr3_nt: TGTGCCAGCAAAACAGGGGAGGCTTACAATGAGCAGTTCTTC
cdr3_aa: CASKTGEAYNEQFF

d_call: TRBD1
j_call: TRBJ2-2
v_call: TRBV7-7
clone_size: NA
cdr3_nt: TGTGCTAGCAGCCCACGACAGGGATTGGTGACCGGGGAGCTGTTTTTT
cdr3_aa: CASSPRQGLVTGELFF

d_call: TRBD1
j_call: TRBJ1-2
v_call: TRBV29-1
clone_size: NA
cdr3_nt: TGCAGCGTTGAAACGTTTGGCAGGGGGAACTATGGCTACACCTTC
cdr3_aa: CSVETFGRGNYGYTF

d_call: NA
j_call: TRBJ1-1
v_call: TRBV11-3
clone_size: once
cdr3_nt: TGTGCCAGCAGCTTATCCTTTAACACTGAAGCTTTCTTT
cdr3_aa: CASSLSFNTEAFF

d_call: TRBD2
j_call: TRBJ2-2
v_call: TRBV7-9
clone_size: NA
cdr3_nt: TGTGCCAGCAGCTACGGGACTAGCGGAAACACCGGGGAGCTGTTTTTT
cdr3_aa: CASSYGTSGNTGELFF

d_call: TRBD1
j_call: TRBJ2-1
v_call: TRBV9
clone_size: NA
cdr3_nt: TGTGCCAGCAGCGGCGCCGGGACAGGGGCCTACAATGAGCAGTTCTTC
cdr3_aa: CASSGAGTGAYNEQFF

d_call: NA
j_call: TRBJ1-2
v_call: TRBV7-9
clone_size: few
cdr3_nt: TGTGCCAGCAGCTTATCGACAGCCCTGTATGGCTACACCTTC
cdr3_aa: CASSLSTALYGYTF

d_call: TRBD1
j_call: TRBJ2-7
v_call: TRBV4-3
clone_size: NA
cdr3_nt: TGCGCCAGCAGCCAAGAAGTAAAGACAGGGGGAGGCGAGCAGTACTTC
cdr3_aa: CASSQEVKTGGGEQYF

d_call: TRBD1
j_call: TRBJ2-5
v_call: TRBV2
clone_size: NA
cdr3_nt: TGTGCCAGCGCGACAGGGGGCTACCAAGAGACCCAGTACTTC
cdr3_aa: CASATGGYQETQYF

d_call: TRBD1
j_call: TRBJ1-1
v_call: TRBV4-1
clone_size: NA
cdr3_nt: TGCGCCAGCAGCCAGGCGACAGGGGGTGGGACTGAAGCTTTCTTT
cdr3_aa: CASSQATGGGTEAFF

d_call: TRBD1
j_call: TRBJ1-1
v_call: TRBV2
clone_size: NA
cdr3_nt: TGTGCCAGCAGTGAACCCCTCGGGACAGGGGCCCGGGACACTGAAGCTTTCTTT
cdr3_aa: CASSEPLGTGARDTEAFF

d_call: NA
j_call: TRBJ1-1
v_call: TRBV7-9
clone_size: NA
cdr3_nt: TGTGCCAGCAGCCCGCGGGGGGAATTAGTTGAAGCTTTCTTT
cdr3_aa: CASSPRGELVEAFF

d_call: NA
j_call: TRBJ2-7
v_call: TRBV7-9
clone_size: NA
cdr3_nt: TGTGCCAGCAGCTTAGGGGACATACTACACTTC
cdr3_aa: CASSLGDILHF

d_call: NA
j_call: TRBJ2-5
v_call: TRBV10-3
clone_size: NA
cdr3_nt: TGTGCCATCAGCGCCCCGGACAGCCCTTCACCCGAGACCCAGTACTTC
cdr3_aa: CAISAPDSPSPETQYF

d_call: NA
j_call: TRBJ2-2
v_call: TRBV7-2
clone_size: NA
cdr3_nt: TGTGCCAGCAGCGATCCCACGGGGGGCGCAGTATACACCGGGGAGCTGTTTTTT
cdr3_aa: CASSDPTGGAVYTGELFF

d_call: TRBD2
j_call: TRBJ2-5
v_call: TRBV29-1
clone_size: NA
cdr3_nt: TGCAGCGTTGAGTCTTCTAGCGGAGGTCCCCAAGAGACCCAGTACTTC
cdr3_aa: CSVESSSGGPQETQYF